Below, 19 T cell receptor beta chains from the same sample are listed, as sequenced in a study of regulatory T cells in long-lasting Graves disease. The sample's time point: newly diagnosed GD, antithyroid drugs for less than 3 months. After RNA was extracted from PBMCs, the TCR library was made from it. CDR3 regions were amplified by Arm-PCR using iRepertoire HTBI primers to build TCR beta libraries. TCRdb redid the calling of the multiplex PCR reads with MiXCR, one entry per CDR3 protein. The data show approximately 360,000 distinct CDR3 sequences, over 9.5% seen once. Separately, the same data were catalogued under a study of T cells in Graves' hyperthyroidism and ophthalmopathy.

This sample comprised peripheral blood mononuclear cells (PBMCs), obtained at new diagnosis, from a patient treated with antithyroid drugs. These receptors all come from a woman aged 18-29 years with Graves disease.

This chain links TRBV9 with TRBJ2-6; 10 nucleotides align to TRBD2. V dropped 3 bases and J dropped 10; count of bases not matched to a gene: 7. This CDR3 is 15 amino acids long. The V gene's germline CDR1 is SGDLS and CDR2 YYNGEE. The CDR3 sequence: CASSEWTSGGNVLTF. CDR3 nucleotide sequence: TGTGCCAGCAGCGAATGGACTAGCGGAGGGAACGTCCTGACTTTC.

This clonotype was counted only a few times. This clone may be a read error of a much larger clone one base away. CDR3 loop: CSTINYKPTSGSYEQYF. The DNA for the CDR3 is TGCAGTACTATTAATTATAAACCGACTAGCGGGAGCTACGAGCAGTACTTC. The V gene is TRBV20-1, the J gene TRBJ2-7; TRBD2 matches 12 bases. J lost 3 bases, V lost 8 bases, and 17 bases had no gene match. CDR1 and CDR2 (germline): DFQATT, SNEGSKA (reference sequence). The CDR3 runs 17 residues.

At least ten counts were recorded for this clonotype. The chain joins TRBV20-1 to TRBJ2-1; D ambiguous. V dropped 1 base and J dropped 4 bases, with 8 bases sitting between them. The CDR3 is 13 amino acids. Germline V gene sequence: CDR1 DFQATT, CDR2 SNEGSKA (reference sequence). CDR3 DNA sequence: TGCAGTGCTAGAGTCCCTAGTTACAATGAGCAGTTCTTC. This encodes CSARVPSYNEQFF.

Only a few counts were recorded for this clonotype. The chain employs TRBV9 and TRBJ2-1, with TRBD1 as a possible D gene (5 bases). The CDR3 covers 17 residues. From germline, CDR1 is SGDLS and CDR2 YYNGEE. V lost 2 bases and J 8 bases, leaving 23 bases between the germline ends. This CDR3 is CASSVGYQRQPSDEQFF. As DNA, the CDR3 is TGTGCCAGCAGCGTCGGATACCAGAGACAGCCCAGCGATGAGCAGTTCTTC.

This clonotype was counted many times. CDR3 amino acids: CASSLSPPGQGTNQPQHF. As DNA, the CDR3 is TGTGCCAGCTCACTCTCGCCACCGGGACAGGGGACGAATCAGCCCCAGCATTTT. The chain carries TRBV18 and TRBJ1-5; 10 bases fit TRBD1. V lost 4 bases to trimming and J lost 4 bases; unmatched junction nucleotides: 13. Germline values: CDR1 KGHSH, CDR2 LQKENI. This CDR3 contains 18 residues.

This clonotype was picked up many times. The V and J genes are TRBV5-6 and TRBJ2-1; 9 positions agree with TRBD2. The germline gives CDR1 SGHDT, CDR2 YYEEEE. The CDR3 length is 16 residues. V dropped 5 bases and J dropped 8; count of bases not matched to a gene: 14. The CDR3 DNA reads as TGTGCCAGCAGACCCCTCTTCCGCGGGGGGGCCTATGAGCAGTTCTTC. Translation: CASRPLFRGGAYEQFF.

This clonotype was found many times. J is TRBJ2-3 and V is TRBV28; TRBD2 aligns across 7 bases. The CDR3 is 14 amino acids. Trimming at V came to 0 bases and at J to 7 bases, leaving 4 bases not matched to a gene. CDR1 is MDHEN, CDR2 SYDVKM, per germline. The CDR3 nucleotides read TGTGCCAGCAGTTTATGGACTAGCCCGTATACGCAGTATTTT. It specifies CASSLWTSPYTQYF.

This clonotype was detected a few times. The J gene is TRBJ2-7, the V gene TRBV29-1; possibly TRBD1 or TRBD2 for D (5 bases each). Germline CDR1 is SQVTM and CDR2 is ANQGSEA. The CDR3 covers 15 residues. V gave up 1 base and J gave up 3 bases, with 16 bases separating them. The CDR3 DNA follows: TGCAGCGTTGAAGGAGGGACCCTCCAAGGCTACGAGCAGTACTTC. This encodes CSVEGGTLQGYEQYF.

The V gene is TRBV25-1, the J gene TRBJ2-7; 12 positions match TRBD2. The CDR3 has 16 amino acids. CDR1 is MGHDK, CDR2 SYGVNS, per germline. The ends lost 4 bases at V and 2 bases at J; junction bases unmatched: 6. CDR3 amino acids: CASSVTSGRGPYEQYF. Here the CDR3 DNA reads TGTGCCAGCAGTGTGACTAGCGGGAGAGGGCCCTACGAGCAGTACTTC.

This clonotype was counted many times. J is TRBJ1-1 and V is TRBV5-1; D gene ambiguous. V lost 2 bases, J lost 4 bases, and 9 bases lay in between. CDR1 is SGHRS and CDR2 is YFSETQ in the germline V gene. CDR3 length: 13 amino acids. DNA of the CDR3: TGCGCCAGCAGCTTTGAAGGGAGCACTGAAGCTTTCTTT. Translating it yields CASSFEGSTEAFF.

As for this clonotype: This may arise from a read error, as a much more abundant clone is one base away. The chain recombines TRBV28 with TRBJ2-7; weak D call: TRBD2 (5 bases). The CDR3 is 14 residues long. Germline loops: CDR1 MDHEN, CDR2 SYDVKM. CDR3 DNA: TGTGCCAACAGTTTACCGGGGAGCTCCTACGAGCAGTACTTC. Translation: CANSLPGSSYEQYF.

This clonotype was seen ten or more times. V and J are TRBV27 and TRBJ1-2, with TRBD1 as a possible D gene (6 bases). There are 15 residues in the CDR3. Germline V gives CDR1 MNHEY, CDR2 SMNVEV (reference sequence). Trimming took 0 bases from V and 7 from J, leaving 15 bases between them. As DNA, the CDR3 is TGTGCCAGCAGTTTATCGGCAGGGCACAGGGTTGGCTACACCTTC. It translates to CASSLSAGHRVGYTF.

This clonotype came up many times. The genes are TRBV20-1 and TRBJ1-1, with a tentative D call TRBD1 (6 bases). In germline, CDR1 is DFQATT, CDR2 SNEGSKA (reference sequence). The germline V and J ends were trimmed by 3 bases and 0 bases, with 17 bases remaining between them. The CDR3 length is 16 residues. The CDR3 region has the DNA TGCAGTGCTAGCTCAGACGCGGACAGAGTGAACACTGAAGCTTTCTTT. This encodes CSASSDADRVNTEAFF.

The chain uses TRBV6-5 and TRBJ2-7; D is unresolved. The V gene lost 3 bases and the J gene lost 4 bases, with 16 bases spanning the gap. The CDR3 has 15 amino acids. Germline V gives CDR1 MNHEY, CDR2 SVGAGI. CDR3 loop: CASSYSYSTDYEQYV. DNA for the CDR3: TGTGCCAGCAGTTATTCCTACTCCACCGATTACGAGCAGTACGTC.

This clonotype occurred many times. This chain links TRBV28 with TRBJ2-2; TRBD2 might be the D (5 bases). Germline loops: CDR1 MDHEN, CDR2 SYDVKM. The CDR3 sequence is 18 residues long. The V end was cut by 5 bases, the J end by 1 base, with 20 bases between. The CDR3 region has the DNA TGTGCCAGCAGTCCTACCTATCGAGGGCTTTGGAACACCGGGGAGCTGTTTTTT. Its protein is CASSPTYRGLWNTGELFF.

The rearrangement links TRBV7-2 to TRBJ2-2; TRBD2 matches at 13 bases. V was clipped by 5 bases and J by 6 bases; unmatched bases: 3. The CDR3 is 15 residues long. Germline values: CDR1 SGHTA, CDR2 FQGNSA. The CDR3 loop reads CASSVTSGGPGELFF. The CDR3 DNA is TGTGCCAGCAGCGTGACTAGCGGGGGGCCCGGGGAGCTGTTTTTT.

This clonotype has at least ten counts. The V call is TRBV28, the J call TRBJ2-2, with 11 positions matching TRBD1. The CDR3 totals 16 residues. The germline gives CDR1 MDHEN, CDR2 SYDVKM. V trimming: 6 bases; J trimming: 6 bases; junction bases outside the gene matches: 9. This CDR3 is CASSLGQGAAPGELFF. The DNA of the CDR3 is TGTGCCAGCAGCTTAGGACAGGGGGCGGCCCCCGGGGAGCTGTTTTTT.

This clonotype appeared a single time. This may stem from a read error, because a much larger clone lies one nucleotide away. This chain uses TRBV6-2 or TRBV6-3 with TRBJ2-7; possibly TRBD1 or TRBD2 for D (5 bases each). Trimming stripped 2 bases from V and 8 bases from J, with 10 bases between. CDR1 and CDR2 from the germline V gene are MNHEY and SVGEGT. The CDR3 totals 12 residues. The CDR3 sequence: CASSYVGVKQYF. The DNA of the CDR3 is TGTGCCAGCAGTTACGTGGGGGTCAAGCAGTACTTC.

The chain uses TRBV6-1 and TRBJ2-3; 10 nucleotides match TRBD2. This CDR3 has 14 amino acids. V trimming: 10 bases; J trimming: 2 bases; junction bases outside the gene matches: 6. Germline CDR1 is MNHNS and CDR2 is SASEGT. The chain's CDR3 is CATERGGDTDTQYF. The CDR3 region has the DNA TGTGCCACGGAGCGGGGGGGGGACACAGATACGCAGTATTTT.